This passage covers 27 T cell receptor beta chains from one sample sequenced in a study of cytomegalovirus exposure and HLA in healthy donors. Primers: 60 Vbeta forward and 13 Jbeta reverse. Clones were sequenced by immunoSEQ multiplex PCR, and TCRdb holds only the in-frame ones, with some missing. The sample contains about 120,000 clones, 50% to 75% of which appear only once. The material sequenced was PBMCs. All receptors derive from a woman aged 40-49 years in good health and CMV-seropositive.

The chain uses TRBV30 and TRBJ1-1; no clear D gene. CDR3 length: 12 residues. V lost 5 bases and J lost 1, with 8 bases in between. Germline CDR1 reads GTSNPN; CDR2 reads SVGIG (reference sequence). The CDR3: CAWETGNTEAFF. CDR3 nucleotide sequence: TGTGCCTGGGAGACTGGGAACACTGAAGCTTTCTTT.

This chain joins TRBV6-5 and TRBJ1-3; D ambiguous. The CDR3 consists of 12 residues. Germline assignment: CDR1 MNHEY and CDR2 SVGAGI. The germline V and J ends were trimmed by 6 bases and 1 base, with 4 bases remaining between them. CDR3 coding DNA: TGTGCCAGCAGCCTTTCTGGAAACACCATATATTTT. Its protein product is CASSLSGNTIYF.

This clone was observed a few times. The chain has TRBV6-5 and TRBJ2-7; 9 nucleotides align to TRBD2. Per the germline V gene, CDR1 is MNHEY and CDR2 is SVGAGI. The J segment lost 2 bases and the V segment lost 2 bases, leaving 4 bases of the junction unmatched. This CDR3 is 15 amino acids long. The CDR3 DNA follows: TGTGCCAGCAGTTACCAGCTAGCGGGGACCTACGAGCAGTACTTC. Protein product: CASSYQLAGTYEQYF.

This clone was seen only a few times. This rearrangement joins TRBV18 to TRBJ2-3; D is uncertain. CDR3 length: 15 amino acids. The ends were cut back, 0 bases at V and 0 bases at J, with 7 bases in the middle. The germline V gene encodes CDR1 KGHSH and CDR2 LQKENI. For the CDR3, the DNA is TGTGCCAGCTCACCACCCTCCGAGAGCACAGATACGCAGTATTTT. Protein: CASSPPSESTDTQYF. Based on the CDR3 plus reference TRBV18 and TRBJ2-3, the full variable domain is NAGVMQNPRHLVRRRGQEARLRCSPMKGHSHVYWYRQLPEEGLKFMVYLQKENIIDESGMPKERFSAEFPKEGPSILRIQQVVRGDSAAYFCASSPPSESTDTQYFGPGTRLTVL.

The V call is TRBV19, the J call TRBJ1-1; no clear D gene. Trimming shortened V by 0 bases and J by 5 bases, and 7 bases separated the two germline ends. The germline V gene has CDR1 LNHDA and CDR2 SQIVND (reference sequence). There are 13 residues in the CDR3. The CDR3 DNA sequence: TGTGCCAGTAGTATAGATCTTCGGACTGAAGCTTTCTTT. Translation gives CASSIDLRTEAFF.

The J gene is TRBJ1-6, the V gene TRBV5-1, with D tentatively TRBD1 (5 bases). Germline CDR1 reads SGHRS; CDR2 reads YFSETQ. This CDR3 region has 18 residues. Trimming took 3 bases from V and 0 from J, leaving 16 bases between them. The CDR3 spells CASSWRGGDTSYNSPLHF. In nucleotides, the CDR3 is TGCGCCAGCAGCTGGCGGGGCGGCGATACCTCCTATAATTCACCCCTCCACTTT.

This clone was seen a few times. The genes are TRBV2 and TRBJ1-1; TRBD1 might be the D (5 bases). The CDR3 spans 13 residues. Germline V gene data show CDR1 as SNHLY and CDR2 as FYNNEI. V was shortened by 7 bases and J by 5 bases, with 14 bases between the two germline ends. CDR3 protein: CASNRAGYTEAFF. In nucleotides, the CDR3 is TGTGCCAGCAACAGAGCAGGGTATACTGAAGCTTTCTTT. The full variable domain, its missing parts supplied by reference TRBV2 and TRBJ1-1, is EPEVTQTPSHQVTQMGQEVILRCVPISNHLYFYWYRQILGQKVEFLVSFYNNEISEKSEIFDDQFSVERPDGSNFTLKIRSTKLEDSAMYFCASNRAGYTEAFFGQGTRLTVV.

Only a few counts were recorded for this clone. CDR3 bases: TGTGCCAGTAGTATAGAGAAGACAGCAACTAATGAAAAACTGTTTTTT. Translating it yields CASSIEKTATNEKLFF. The genes are TRBV19 and TRBJ1-4, with TRBD1 as a possible D gene (5 bases). Germline V gives CDR1 LNHDA, CDR2 SQIVND (reference sequence). V was trimmed by 0 bases and J by 0 bases, leaving 8 bases between them. The CDR3 is 16 residues long.

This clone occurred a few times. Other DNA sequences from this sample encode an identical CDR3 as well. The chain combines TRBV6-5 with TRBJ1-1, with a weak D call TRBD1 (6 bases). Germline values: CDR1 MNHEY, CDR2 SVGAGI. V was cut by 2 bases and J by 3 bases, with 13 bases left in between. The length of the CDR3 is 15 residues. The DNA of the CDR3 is TGTGCCAGCAGTTACAAGTACAGGGCCCACACTGAAGCTTTCTTT. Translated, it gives CASSYKYRAHTEAFF.

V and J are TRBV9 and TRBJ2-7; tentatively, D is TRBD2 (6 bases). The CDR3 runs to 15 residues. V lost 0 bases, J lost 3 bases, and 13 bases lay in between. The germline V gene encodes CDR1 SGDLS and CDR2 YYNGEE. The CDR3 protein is CASSVEEGEGYEQYF. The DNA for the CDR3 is TGTGCCAGCAGCGTAGAGGAGGGAGAGGGCTACGAGCAGTACTTC.

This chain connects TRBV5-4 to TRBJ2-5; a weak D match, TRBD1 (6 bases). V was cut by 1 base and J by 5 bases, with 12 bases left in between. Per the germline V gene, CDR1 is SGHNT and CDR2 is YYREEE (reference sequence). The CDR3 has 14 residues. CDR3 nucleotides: TGTGCCAGCAGCTTGACAGGGAGAGGGGAGACCCAGTACTTC. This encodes CASSLTGRGETQYF. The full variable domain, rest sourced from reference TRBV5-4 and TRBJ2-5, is ETGVTQSPTHLIKTRGQQVTLRCSSQSGHNTVSWYQQALGQGPQFIFQYYREEENGRGNFPPRFSGLQFPNYSSELNVNALELDDSALYLCASSLTGRGETQYFGPGTRLLVL.

CDR3 amino acids: CSASMREQFF. DNA of the CDR3: TGCAGTGCTAGCATGAGGGAGCAGTTCTTC. The V call is TRBV20-1, the J call TRBJ2-1; D gene unclear. Germline CDR1 and CDR2: DFQATT and SNEGSKA (reference sequence). This CDR3 has 10 residues. V was cut by 3 bases and J by 10 bases, with 7 bases left in between.

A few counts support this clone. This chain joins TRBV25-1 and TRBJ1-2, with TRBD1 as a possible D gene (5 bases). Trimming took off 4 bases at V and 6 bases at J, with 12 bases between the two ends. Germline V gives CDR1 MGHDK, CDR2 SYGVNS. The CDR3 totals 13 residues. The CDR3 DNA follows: TGTGCCAGCAGTGTGGGGGGTGCGGATGGCTACACCTTC. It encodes CASSVGGADGYTF.

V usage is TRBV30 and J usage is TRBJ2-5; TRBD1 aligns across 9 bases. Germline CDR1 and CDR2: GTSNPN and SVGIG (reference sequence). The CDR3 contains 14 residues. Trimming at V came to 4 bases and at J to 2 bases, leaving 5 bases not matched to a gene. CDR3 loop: CAWTRQGGQETQYF. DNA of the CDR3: TGTGCCTGGACCCGACAGGGGGGACAAGAGACCCAGTACTTC.

CDR3 DNA: TGTGCCATCGGGGCAGGGTACCACGAGCAGTACTTC. This sequence encodes CAIGAGYHEQYF. V usage is TRBV10-3 and J usage is TRBJ2-7; D perhaps matches TRBD1 (5 bases). Trimming pared 8 bases from V and 5 bases from J, leaving 13 bases between. The CDR3 spans 12 residues. Germline assignment: CDR1 ENHRY and CDR2 SYGVKD.

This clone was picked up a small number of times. DNA for the CDR3: TGCGCCAGCAGTGAGTTTCGCTACGAGCAGTACTTC. It yields the protein CASSEFRYEQYF. The chain is built from TRBV10-2 and TRBJ2-7; D is undetermined. V was trimmed by 1 base and J by 3 bases, leaving 4 bases between them. The CDR3 loop spans 12 amino acids. In germline, CDR1 is WSHSY, CDR2 SAAADI.

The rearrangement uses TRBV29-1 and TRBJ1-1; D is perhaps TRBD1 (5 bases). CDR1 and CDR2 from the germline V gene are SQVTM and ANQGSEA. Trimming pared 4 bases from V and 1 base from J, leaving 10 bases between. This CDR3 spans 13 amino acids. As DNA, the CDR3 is TGCAGCGTTGGGGGCCCATCGAACACTGAAGCTTTCTTT. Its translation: CSVGGPSNTEAFF.

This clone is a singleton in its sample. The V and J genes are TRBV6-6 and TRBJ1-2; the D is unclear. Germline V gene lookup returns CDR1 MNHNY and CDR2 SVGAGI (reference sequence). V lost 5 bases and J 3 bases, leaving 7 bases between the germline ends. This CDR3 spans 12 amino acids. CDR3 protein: CASSPTHYGYTF. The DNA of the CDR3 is TGTGCCAGCAGTCCAACTCACTATGGCTACACCTTC.

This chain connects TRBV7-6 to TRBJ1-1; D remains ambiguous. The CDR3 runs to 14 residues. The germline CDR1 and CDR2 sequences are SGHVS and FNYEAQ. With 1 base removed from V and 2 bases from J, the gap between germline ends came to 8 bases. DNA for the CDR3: TGTGCCAGCAGCTTAGAGGCAGGTAACACTGAAGCTTTCTTT. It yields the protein CASSLEAGNTEAFF.

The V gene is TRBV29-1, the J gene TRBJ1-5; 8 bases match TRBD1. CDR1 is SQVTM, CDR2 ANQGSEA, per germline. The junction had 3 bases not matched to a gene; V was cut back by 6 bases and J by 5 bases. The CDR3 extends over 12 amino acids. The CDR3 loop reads CSVKDRDQPQHF. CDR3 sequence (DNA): TGCAGCGTCAAGGACAGGGATCAGCCCCAGCATTTT.

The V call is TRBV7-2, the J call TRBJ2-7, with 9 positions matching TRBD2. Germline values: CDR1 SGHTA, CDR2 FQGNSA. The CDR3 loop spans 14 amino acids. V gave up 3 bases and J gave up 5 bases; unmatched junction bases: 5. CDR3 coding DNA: TGTGCCAGCAGCTTGGCGGGAGGGCTTGACGAGCAGTACTTC. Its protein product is CASSLAGGLDEQYF.

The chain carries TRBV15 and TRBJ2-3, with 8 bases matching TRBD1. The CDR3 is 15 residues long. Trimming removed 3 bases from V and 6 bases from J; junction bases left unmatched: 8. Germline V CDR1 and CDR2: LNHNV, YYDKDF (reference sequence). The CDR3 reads CATSRAPNRGDTQYF. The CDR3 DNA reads TGTGCCACCAGCAGGGCCCCCAACAGGGGGGATACGCAGTATTTT.

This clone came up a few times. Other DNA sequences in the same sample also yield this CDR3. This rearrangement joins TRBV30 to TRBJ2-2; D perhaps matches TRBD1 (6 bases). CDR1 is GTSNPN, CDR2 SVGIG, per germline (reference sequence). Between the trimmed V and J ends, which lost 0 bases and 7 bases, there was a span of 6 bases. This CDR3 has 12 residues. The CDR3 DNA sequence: TGTGCCTGGAGTGTAGGGGGCGGGGAGCTGTTTTTT. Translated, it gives CAWSVGGGELFF.

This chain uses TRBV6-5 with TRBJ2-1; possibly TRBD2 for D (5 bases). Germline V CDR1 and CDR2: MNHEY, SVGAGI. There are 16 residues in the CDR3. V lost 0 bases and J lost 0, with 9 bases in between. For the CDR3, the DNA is TGTGCCAGCAGTTACTCTAGCGCGAGCTCCTACAATGAGCAGTTCTTC. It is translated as CASSYSSASSYNEQFF.

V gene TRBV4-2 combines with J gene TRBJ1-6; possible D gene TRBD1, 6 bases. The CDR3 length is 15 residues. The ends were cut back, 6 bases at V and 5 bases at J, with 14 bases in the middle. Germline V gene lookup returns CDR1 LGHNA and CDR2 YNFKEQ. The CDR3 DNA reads TGTGCCAGCAGACAGGGTGATATGGATAATTCACCCCTCCACTTT. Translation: CASRQGDMDNSPLHF.

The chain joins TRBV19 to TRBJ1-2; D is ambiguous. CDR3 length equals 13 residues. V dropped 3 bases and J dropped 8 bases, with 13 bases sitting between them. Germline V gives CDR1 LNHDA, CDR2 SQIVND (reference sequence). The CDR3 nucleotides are TGTGCCAGTAGTATGAGGAGGGCCTACGGCTACACCTTC. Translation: CASSMRRAYGYTF.

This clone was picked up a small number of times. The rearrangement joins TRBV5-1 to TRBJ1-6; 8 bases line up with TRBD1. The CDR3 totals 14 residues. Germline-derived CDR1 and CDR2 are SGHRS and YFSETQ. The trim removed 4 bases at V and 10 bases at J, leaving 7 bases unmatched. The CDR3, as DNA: TGCGCCAGCAGCACGGACAGGGTAGGCTCACCCCTCCACTTT. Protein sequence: CASSTDRVGSPLHF.